These 9 T cell receptor beta chains were sequenced from one sample in a study of T cells in Graves' hyperthyroidism and ophthalmopathy (dated by TCRdb to the late 2010s). The method behind the library was multiplex PCR. The instrument given in TCRdb is Illumina HiSeq 2000. The TCR beta CDR3 regions were amplified from RNA transcripts. For the first round of RT-PCR on the TCR CDR3, the HTBI primer set was used together with the Qiagen OneStep RT-PCR kit. TCRdb applied fastp at Q25 and MiXCR to the public reads, then kept only in-frame beta chains. Each entry is one CDR3 protein sequence, shown with its most common DNA and genes. The sample data list hundreds of thousands of distinct CDR3 sequences, and around a sixth of these were observed just once. Of the sample, over 15% is held by the ten largest clones. Sequencing used blood. These receptors all come from a woman between 45 and 60 years old with Graves' hyperthyroidism that later progressed to Graves' ophthalmopathy.

This clonotype was detected ten times or more. This chain links TRBV3-1 with TRBJ1-6, with D maybe TRBD1 (6 bases). This CDR3 region has 15 residues. Germline V gene data show CDR1 as LGHDT and CDR2 as YNNKEL (reference sequence). Trimming shortened V by 4 bases and J by 7 bases, and 14 bases separated the two germline ends. CDR3 residues: CASSLPGAGNSPLHF. CDR3 nucleotides: TGTGCCAGCAGCCTGCCAGGGGCGGGGAATTCACCCCTCCACTTT.

A few counts support this clonotype. This chain uses TRBV10-1 with TRBJ2-1; TRBD2 matches 9 bases. This CDR3 spans 15 amino acids. Germline values: CDR1 WNHNN, CDR2 SYGVQD (reference sequence). Unmatched junction bases numbered 9, after V lost 4 bases and J lost 8 bases. The CDR3 sequence is CASSGSLGLAHEQFF. The CDR3 coding sequence is TGCGCCAGCAGTGGCTCCTTGGGACTAGCCCATGAGCAGTTCTTC.

This chain links TRBV30 with TRBJ1-2; D remains unclear. Per the germline V gene, CDR1 is GTSNPN and CDR2 is SVGIG (reference sequence). Between the trimmed V and J ends, which lost 0 bases and 7 bases, there was a span of 6 bases. The CDR3 has 11 residues. The CDR3 loop reads CAWSVGSGYTF. As DNA, the CDR3 is TGTGCCTGGAGTGTTGGGAGTGGCTACACCTTC. Filled out from reference TRBV30 and TRBJ1-2, the complete variable domain reads SQTIHQWPATLVQPVGSPLSLECTVEGTSNPNLYWYRQAAGRGLQLLFYSVGIGQISSEVPQNLSASRPQDRQFILSSKKLLLSDSGFYLCAWSVGSGYTFGSGTRLTVV.

The chain couples TRBV27 to TRBJ1-1; 8 bases align to TRBD1. The V gene end was trimmed by 10 bases and the J gene end by 10 bases; junction bases not matched to a gene: 11. The germline V gene encodes CDR1 MNHEY and CDR2 SMNVEV (reference sequence). This CDR3 contains 12 residues. The CDR3 DNA follows: TGTGCCACCGGGATTATCAGGGGGCCAGCTTTCTTT. It is translated as CATGIIRGPAFF.

Many counts were recorded for this clonotype. The chain carries TRBV3-1 and TRBJ2-1; the D gene is possibly TRBD2 (7 bases). The CDR3 has 15 residues. CDR1 and CDR2 from the germline V gene are LGHDT and YNNKEL (reference sequence). The V end lost 4 bases, the J end lost 8 bases, and 18 bases lay between the germline ends. The CDR3 region is CASSLKTGGRYEQFF. The CDR3 nucleotides read TGTGCCAGCAGCCTCAAAACGGGGGGCCGTTATGAGCAGTTCTTC.

This clonotype was recorded a few times. This chain connects TRBV5-1 to TRBJ2-5; tentatively, D is TRBD2 (7 bases). The germline V gene has CDR1 SGHRS and CDR2 YFSETQ. V was clipped by 2 bases and J by 5 bases, with 13 bases between them. The length of the CDR3 is 14 residues. The CDR3 DNA follows: TGCGCCAGCAGCTTTTGGACAGCGGGGGAGACCCAGTACTTC. Protein product: CASSFWTAGETQYF.

This clonotype appeared a few times. V and J are TRBV6-5 and TRBJ1-1, with unresolved D. Germline CDR1 reads MNHEY; CDR2 reads SVGAGI. Trimming cost V 0 bases and J 1 base, with 6 bases left between them. The CDR3 loop spans 14 amino acids. The chain's CDR3 is CASSYSLRNTEAFF. The CDR3 region has the DNA TGTGCCAGCAGTTACTCGCTCAGGAACACTGAAGCTTTCTTT.

This clonotype has just a few counts. The V gene is TRBV7-2, the J gene TRBJ1-2; D unresolved. The germline V and J ends were trimmed by 4 bases and 3 bases, with 15 bases remaining between them. CDR1 SGHTA and CDR2 FQGNSA come from the germline V gene. The CDR3 spans 15 residues. CDR3 coding DNA: TGTGCCAGCAGCTACGACACGGGCGGAGACTATGGCTACACCTTC. It yields the protein CASSYDTGGDYGYTF. The full variable domain, with the rest looked up from reference TRBV7-2 and TRBJ1-2, is GAGVSQSPSNKVTEKGKDVELRCDPISGHTALYWYRQSLGQGLEFLIYFQGNSAPDKSGLPSDRFSAERTGGSVSTLTIQRTQQEDSAVYLCASSYDTGGDYGYTFGSGTRLTVV.

The chain carries TRBV19 and TRBJ1-1; D gene uncertain. V gave up 4 bases and J gave up 1 base, with 10 bases separating them. Germline CDR1 is LNHDA and CDR2 is SQIVND (reference sequence). The CDR3 runs to 14 residues. CDR3 nucleotide sequence: TGTGCCAGTAGTAGGACGGTTTCGAACACTGAAGCTTTCTTT. Translating gives CASSRTVSNTEAFF.